This TCR beta chain was identified in a study of T cell responses to AZD1222 COVID-19 vaccine. V lost 5 bases and J 5 bases, leaving 11 bases between the germline ends. CDR1 SGHNT and CDR2 YYREEE come from the germline V gene (reference sequence). CDR3 size: 13 residues. Sequencing was performed with immunoSEQ multiplex PCR; in TCRdb, only in-frame clones are kept and a portion is missing. The data contain approximately 180,000 clones, less than 90% of them singletons. The input for sequencing was peripheral blood, taken on day 0 of AZD1222 vaccination. The receptor's source is an adult in good health. The V call is TRBV5-4, the J call TRBJ1-5; D gene ambiguous. CDR3 amino acids: CASSRGLDQPQHF. CDR3 bases: TGTGCCAGCAGTCGTGGACTGGATCAGCCCCAGCATTTT.